The entry that follows covers one TCR beta chain sequence. TCRdb keeps only in-frame clones here, not all; method: immunoSEQ multiplex PCR. The sample lists about 53,000 clones; about 80% were seen once. This CDR3 has 12 amino acids. CDR1 is SGDLS and CDR2 is YYNGEE in the germline V gene. Trimming stripped 2 bases from V and 7 bases from J, with 9 bases between. The sample belongs to a study of blood T cell repertoires in COVID-19. Sequenced input: peripheral blood. The chain links TRBV9 to TRBJ1-2, with D maybe TRBD1 (5 bases). The clonotype originates from a human donor in a cohort sampled during active COVID-19. The CDR3 protein is CASSVLGGGYTF. The CDR3 coding sequence is TGTGCCAGCAGCGTTCTGGGGGGTGGCTACACCTTC.